A single sample is the source of the 27 T cell receptor beta chains below, sequenced in a study of T cells in Graves' hyperthyroidism and ophthalmopathy. Amplification yielded TCR beta CDR3 regions, with RNA transcripts as the source. During a first-round RT-PCR of the TCR CDR3, the HTBI primer set was used. Using its own MiXCR run on the multiplex PCR reads, TCRdb lists one record per CDR3 protein. The repertoire holds around 360,000 distinct CDR3 sequences, with roughly 15% as singletons. Sequencing was done on a sample of blood. The origin of the receptors is a woman aged 55-69 years with Graves' ophthalmopathy.

This clonotype was observed many times. The chain couples TRBV19 to TRBJ2-5; TRBD2 aligns across 13 bases. Germline CDR1 is LNHDA and CDR2 is SQIVND (reference sequence). The V and J ends lost 5 bases and 5 bases, in that order; junction bases with no gene match: 2. The CDR3 sequence is 14 residues long. This CDR3 is CASSGLAGVETQYF. For the CDR3, the DNA is TGTGCCAGTAGTGGACTAGCGGGAGTCGAGACCCAGTACTTC.

This clonotype was found many times. V usage is TRBV28 and J usage is TRBJ1-2; 8 nucleotides align to TRBD1. V lost 5 bases to trimming and J lost 8 bases; unmatched junction nucleotides: 7. From germline, CDR1 is MDHEN and CDR2 SYDVKM. The CDR3 has 13 amino acids. The CDR3 protein is CASSNGQGWGYTF. Written as DNA, the CDR3 is TGTGCCAGCAGTAACGGACAGGGTTGGGGCTACACCTTC.

This clonotype was seen repeatedly, ten times or more. The J gene is TRBJ2-3, the V gene TRBV30; the D is unclear. Trimming left V 1 base short and J 2 bases short, with 16 bases between. This CDR3 has 16 amino acids. Germline V gene sequence: CDR1 GTSNPN, CDR2 SVGIG (reference sequence). This CDR3 is CAWSGGWGGITDTQYF. In DNA form, the CDR3 reads TGTGCCTGGAGTGGCGGATGGGGTGGAATCACAGATACGCAGTATTTT.

Concerning this clonotype: The conserved final phenylalanine or tryptophan is absent from the CDR3, which likely points to a read error. The rearrangement uses TRBV19 and TRBJ2-2; TRBD1 aligns across 8 bases. This CDR3 region has 14 residues. Germline V lookup: CDR1 LNHDA, CDR2 SQIVND (reference sequence). V was clipped by 9 bases and J by 1 base; unmatched bases: 4. This CDR3 reads CASFTGGNTGELFS. The CDR3 DNA reads as TGTGCCAGCTTCACAGGGGGGAACACCGGGGAGCTGTTTTCT.

In its sample, this clonotype was seen many times. No DNA is shown, since the ends of the CDR3 on it are uncertain; the CDR3 is the one TCRdb lists. The genes are TRBV29-1 and TRBJ2-5; the D call in the table, TRBD1, was not verified against the DNA. Including both end residues, the CDR3 is 11 amino acids long. Germline V gene sequence: CDR1 SQVTM, CDR2 ANQGSEA. The CDR3 reads CSVGTGTLKYF.

Many counts were recorded for this clonotype. The chain uses TRBV30 and TRBJ2-2; 9 positions agree with TRBD2. This CDR3 has 13 amino acids. J was trimmed by 6 bases and V by 4 bases; bases with no gene match: 3. Germline values: CDR1 GTSNPN, CDR2 SVGIG (reference sequence). The CDR3 bases are TGTGCCTGGACGCGGGGGGGGGCCGGGGAGCTGTTTTTT. This encodes CAWTRGGAGELFF.

The chain carries TRBV29-1 and TRBJ2-7, with 11 positions matching TRBD2. This CDR3 is 16 amino acids long. The germline V gene has CDR1 SQVTM and CDR2 ANQGSEA. V dropped 3 bases and J dropped 3; count of bases not matched to a gene: 10. The CDR3 DNA reads as TGCAGCGTTGAGACGCTAGGGACTAGCGGCTACTACGAGCAGTACTTC. Encoded protein: CSVETLGTSGYYEQYF.

The table lists this clonotype with many counts. The V call is TRBV27, the J call TRBJ2-5, with 7 bases identical to TRBD2. The germline CDR1 and CDR2 sequences are MNHEY and SMNVEV (reference sequence). The CDR3 runs 14 residues. Trimming cost V 2 bases and J 9 bases; bases outside gene matches: 9. The CDR3 DNA is TGTGCCAGCAGTTTAGTGGATTCCCGGGGGGCCCAGTACTTC. This translates into CASSLVDSRGAQYF.

This clonotype was detected many times. This chain connects TRBV20-1 to TRBJ2-3, with 7 nucleotides matching TRBD1. Germline CDR1 DFQATT, CDR2 SNEGSKA (reference sequence). With 6 bases clipped from V and 1 base from J, the junction kept 13 bases outside the gene matches. The CDR3 is made up of 16 amino acids. CDR3 bases: TGCAGTGCCCAAAGCCCCGGGCAGGGGGGCACAGATACGCAGTATTTT. Translation: CSAQSPGQGGTDTQYF.

This clonotype was seen many times. The chain joins TRBV3-1 to TRBJ2-3; 8 nucleotides line up with TRBD2. The germline V gene encodes CDR1 LGHDT and CDR2 YNNKEL (reference sequence). V shed 10 bases and J 4 bases; nucleotides not matched to a gene: 10. The CDR3 consists of 14 residues. CDR3 coding DNA: TGTGCCATTGCGGAGAGCGGGAGCGCAGATACGCAGTATTTT. It yields the protein CAIAESGSADTQYF.

This clonotype was seen repeatedly, ten times or more. This chain links TRBV7-2 with TRBJ1-1; 9 nucleotides agree with TRBD1. CDR3 length equals 15 residues. Unmatched junction bases numbered 9, after V lost 5 bases and J lost 5 bases. Germline V CDR1 and CDR2: SGHTA, FQGNSA. The CDR3 loop is CASSRGTGWGTEAFF. CDR3 in DNA: TGTGCCAGCAGCCGGGGGACAGGGTGGGGGACTGAAGCTTTCTTT.

In this sample, this clonotype turned up many times. The rearrangement joins TRBV9 to TRBJ2-7; D gene uncertain. The length of the CDR3 is 15 residues. Germline-derived CDR1 and CDR2 are SGDLS and YYNGEE. V lost 0 bases, J lost 3 bases, and 13 bases lay in between. Here the CDR3 reads CASSVVGSPNYEQYF. CDR3 DNA: TGTGCCAGCAGCGTAGTCGGATCCCCTAACTACGAGCAGTACTTC.

The chain uses TRBV7-8 and TRBJ2-3; no firm D call. The germline V gene has CDR1 SGHVS and CDR2 FQNEAQ. The CDR3 loop spans 14 amino acids. V gave up 5 bases and J gave up 1 base, with 10 bases separating them. The CDR3 DNA follows: TGTGCCAGCAGCGACTCGAGTGGCACAGATACGCAGTATTTT. This codes for CASSDSSGTDTQYF.

This clonotype showed up just a few times. V usage is TRBV29-1 and J usage is TRBJ2-5; 12 bases are shared with TRBD2. CDR3 size: 14 residues. The V and J ends lost 6 bases and 6 bases, in that order; junction bases with no gene match: 8. The V gene's germline CDR1 is SQVTM and CDR2 ANQGSEA. CDR3 DNA: TGCAGCGTAGGTACTAGCGGGAGGACGAAGACCCAGTACTTC. The encoded protein is CSVGTSGRTKTQYF. Looking up the rest from reference TRBV29-1 and TRBJ2-5 gives the full variable domain: SAVISQKPSRDICQRGTSLTIQCQVDSQVTMMFWYRQQPGQSLTLIATANQGSEATYESGFVIDKFPISRPNLTFSTLTVSNMSPEDSSIYLCSVGTSGRTKTQYFGPGTRLLVL.

This clonotype has a count of ten or more. The V call is TRBV11-2, the J call TRBJ2-7; D unresolved. The CDR3 runs 15 residues. V was trimmed by 5 bases and J by 2 bases, leaving 16 bases between them. Germline V gene lookup returns CDR1 SGHAT and CDR2 FQNNGV. This chain's CDR3 is CASSPRTAGPYEQYF. CDR3 nucleotides: TGTGCCAGCAGCCCCCGCACAGCTGGTCCCTACGAGCAGTACTTC.

This clonotype was counted at least ten times. V is TRBV7-9 and J is TRBJ1-1; D might be TRBD1 (6 bases). This CDR3 comprises 16 residues. Trimming stripped 4 bases from V and 5 bases from J, with 20 bases between. CDR1 is SEHNR and CDR2 is FQNEAQ in the germline V gene (reference sequence). CDR3 region: CASSSSTSTGRTEAFF. Written as DNA, the CDR3 is TGTGCCAGCAGCTCCAGCACGTCCACAGGGAGAACTGAAGCTTTCTTT.

V gene TRBV4-1 combines with J gene TRBJ1-1; 7 bases match TRBD1. This CDR3 spans 15 amino acids. After removal of 3 bases from V and 2 bases from J, the junction contained 6 bases not matched to a gene. Germline lookup yields CDR1 MGHRA and CDR2 YSYEKL. The CDR3 DNA reads as TGCGCCAGCAGCCATCTTCCAGGGGGTAACACTGAAGCTTTCTTT. It yields the protein CASSHLPGGNTEAFF.

This clonotype showed up many times. The gene calls are TRBV11-2 and TRBJ1-6; D is possibly TRBD1 (5 bases). The V and J ends lost 5 bases and 9 bases respectively, with 11 bases between them. The CDR3 sequence is 13 residues long. Germline lookup yields CDR1 SGHAT and CDR2 FQNNGV. The DNA of the CDR3 is TGTGCCAGCAGCCAAAGGGACTTTTCACCCCTCCACTTT. Amino acid sequence: CASSQRDFSPLHF.

In this sample, this clonotype turned up many times. V gene TRBV28 combines with J gene TRBJ2-1, with D maybe TRBD2 (6 bases). The CDR3 is made up of 15 amino acids. The germline V gene has CDR1 MDHEN and CDR2 SYDVKM. Trimming removed 4 bases at V and 0 bases at J, with 10 bases between. This CDR3 reads CASSSLANSYNEQFF. The CDR3 coding sequence is TGTGCCAGCAGTTCTCTAGCGAACTCCTACAATGAGCAGTTCTTC.

This clonotype has ten or more counts. The chain employs TRBV28 and TRBJ2-7; 9 nucleotides align to TRBD1. CDR1 MDHEN and CDR2 SYDVKM come from the germline V gene. With 6 bases clipped from V and 6 bases from J, the junction kept 9 bases outside the gene matches. There are 14 residues in the CDR3. This CDR3 is CASSHRTGVGEQYF. The CDR3 DNA reads TGTGCCAGCAGCCATAGGACAGGGGTGGGCGAGCAGTACTTC.

In the case of this clonotype: A much larger clonotype is one base distant, so this may be a read error. Because it lacks the conserved phenylalanine or tryptophan at the end, this CDR3 is likely a read error. This sequence joins TRBV11-3 and TRBJ2-2; TRBD1 is a possible D gene (6 bases). The CDR3 has 15 amino acids. V gave up 5 bases and J gave up 4 bases, with 14 bases separating them. Germline CDR1 reads SGHNT; CDR2 reads YENEEA. The CDR3 loop reads CASSPRDIRTGELFS. Here the CDR3 DNA reads TGTGCCAGCAGCCCTAGGGACATCCGCACCGGGGAGCTGTTTTCT.

Many counts were recorded for this clonotype. This chain links TRBV29-1 with TRBJ2-1, with a possible D match to TRBD2 (6 bases). The germline CDR1 and CDR2 sequences are SQVTM and ANQGSEA. This CDR3 spans 13 amino acids. V was pared by 7 bases and J by 6 bases, with 16 bases between. The CDR3 bases are TGCAGCGCGATTGCGGGGAGATCCAATGAGCAGTTCTTC. Translating gives CSAIAGRSNEQFF.

This clonotype was seen a handful of times. The chain carries TRBV12-3 or TRBV12-4 and TRBJ2-1, with a tentative D call TRBD2 (5 bases). V was cut by 2 bases and J by 13 bases, with 15 bases left in between. The CDR3 runs to 13 residues. Written as DNA, the CDR3 is TGTGCCAGCAGTTTAAAGAGGGAGACTAACCAGTTCTTC. This translates into CASSLKRETNQFF.

This clonotype has at least ten counts. The rearrangement joins TRBV6-2 or TRBV6-3 to TRBJ2-5, with 7 bases identical to TRBD2. The ends lost 2 bases at V and 3 bases at J; junction bases unmatched: 3. The CDR3 sequence is 14 residues long. CDR1 and CDR2 from the germline V gene are MNHEY and SVGEGT. This CDR3 is CASSYGLEEETQYF. The CDR3 nucleotides are TGTGCCAGCAGTTACGGACTAGAGGAAGAGACCCAGTACTTC.

The rearrangement uses TRBV19 and TRBJ1-5, with 7 bases identical to TRBD1. This CDR3 contains 14 residues. Germline assignment: CDR1 LNHDA and CDR2 SQIVND (reference sequence). The V and J ends lost 4 bases and 6 bases, in that order; junction bases with no gene match: 6. The CDR3 sequence is CASSTQGSIQPQHF. CDR3 DNA: TGTGCCAGTAGTACACAGGGGTCGATTCAGCCCCAGCATTTT.

In this sample, this clonotype turned up once. A read error is possible here, since a much larger clone lies one base away. This chain links TRBV12-3 or TRBV12-4 with TRBJ1-1; D might be TRBD1 (5 bases). Trimming cost V 4 bases and J 10 bases, with 16 bases left between them. This CDR3 region has 13 residues. The CDR3 DNA reads TGTGCCAGCAGTTCCTCGGGGACTTGGGGAGCTTTCTTT. Amino acids: CASSSSGTWGAFF.

This clonotype has ten or more counts. The chain links TRBV29-1 to TRBJ1-1; 7 positions match TRBD1. From germline, CDR1 is SQVTM and CDR2 ANQGSEA. V gave up 8 bases and J gave up 4 bases; unmatched junction bases: 7. This CDR3 has 12 amino acids. DNA for the CDR3: TGCAGCTCCCAGGGGGGTCGCACTGAAGCTTTCTTT. This encodes CSSQGGRTEAFF.